This TCR beta chain comes out of a study of blood T cell repertoires in COVID-19 (TCRdb year 2020). Regarding the complete study: The collaborator samples originated in the United States, Italy and Spain and spanned the acute and convalescent phases of COVID-19. Samples were obtained from the ongoing ImmuneRACE study (first 160 participants) and from over 1,000 subjects provided by 6 global collaborators. The prospective study material was composed of cDNA or gDNA derived from T cells, B-cell-depleted T cells, or PBMCs. Sample metadata almost always included a de-identified subject ID, COVID-19 status, age in years and sex. The repertoires were released in a freely available public database intended as a resource for research on the immune response to SARS-CoV-2. Where HLA class I and class II types were available, the types were taken from metadata supplied by the sample provider, not from assay-based typing. Deeply sampled blood TCRbeta repertoires from subjects exposed to, actively infected with, or recovered from COVID-19 were included in the dataset. The paper as a whole reports these results and caveats: The quantity of clinical and demographic metadata differed by source and by participant and was supplied without curation.

Samples from volunteer blood donors who had recovered from COVID-19 were contributed by a second Seattle source. Each collaborating institution followed its own protocols to collect whole blood in K2EDTA tubes. For TCRbeta analysis, collaborators shipped samples in one of three forms: frozen whole blood, isolated PBMCs, or DNA extracted from either of those sample types. CDR1 and CDR2 were assigned from the germline V gene as KGHSH and LQKENI. From the cysteine up to the phenylalanine, the CDR3 has a length of 16 residues. The only DNA kept is the CDR3, 48 bases in frame from the first base. A distance of 10 bases separates the germline ends of V and J, which lose 1 base and 1 base respectively. Comments on this clone: Its antigen is not yet known. There are no base qualities to consult, and no much larger clone falls within one base.

TCRbeta CDR3 regions were amplified from genomic DNA using the immunoSEQ Assay, a bias-controlled multiplex PCR. Per the authors' processing: The number of nucleated cells in each sample was estimated by amplification of reference gene primers within the assay. Sequence reads were collapsed and filtered to measure the absolute abundance of every unique TCRbeta CDR3 rearrangement. For each sample, productive Simpson clonality was calculated as the square root of Simpson's diversity index across productive rearrangements. TCRdb took this table from immuneACCESS and kept in-frame rearrangements with V and J called. Such tables lack part of the clones; where checked against another copy, unresolved V genes explain under half of the gap, and the rest is unexplained. Clone size and the V and J calls come from that table; the DNA yielded D and trimming. The sample has roughly 190,000 clones on record, over 75% of them singletons. The top ten clonotypes cover 5% to 7.5% of the sample.

Sequences were obtained from peripheral blood. The sequence was obtained from a woman aged 40 to 49 who had recovered from COVID-19. The rearrangement joined TRBV18 to TRBJ2-2; no D gene can be assigned with confidence. The CDR3 corresponds to CASSPLLVRNTGELFF. The DNA is as follows: TGTGCCAGCTCACCACTCCTAGTTCGGAACACCGGGGAGCTGTTTTTT.